This T cell receptor beta chain originates from a study of cytomegalovirus exposure and HLA in healthy donors (TCRdb year 2017). Some background on the complete study: An earlier analysis of several hundred of the donors reported 276 Gb of sequence data and 117 million unique TCR beta sequences obtained from about 180 million T cells. An early release covering more than 500 HLA-typed donors comprised about 300 gigabases of sequencing data and around 85 million unique TCR sequences. The genetic ancestry cluster associated with self-reported Caucasian donors included roughly 84% of the roughly 410 genotyped donors. The study aimed to test whether signatures of past pathogen exposure could be identified by cataloging public T cell receptors. The study profiled the T cell repertoires of hundreds of subjects by immunosequencing and related them to cytomegalovirus serostatus. Along with the approximately 670-subject first cohort, a separate validation cohort of 120 different subjects was used. High-throughput TCR immunosequencing, statistical association of individual TCRs with disease status, and machine learning were combined to predict cytomegalovirus infection status. To study patterns of TCR occurrence, a later analysis re-analyzed previously published TCR beta repertoires from several hundred donors and added high-resolution HLA genotyping. In the later analysis, no new phenotypic data were used to find candidate immune exposures; instead, reliance was placed on TCR beta sequences and their occurrence across donors. To decide whether each TCR beta V gene segment behaved as functional or pseudogenic, an earlier analysis of some 540 of the donors relied on high-throughput TCR beta sequencing. Donor age, sex, ethnicity and CMV serostatus were collected together with the repertoire data. Genome-wide SNP genotypes for about 60% of the roughly 700 donors were used in a later genetic analysis, which treated that subset as a discovery cohort. Every discovery cohort repertoire had been produced on one sequencing platform. Both class I and class II loci were covered by HLA typing, at four-digit resolution. The number of donors typed differed by locus, with about 629-630 for A, B, C, DRB1 and DQB1, more than 500 for DQA1, some 570 for DPA1, and some 440 for DPB1. Because of strong linkage in the cohort, roughly five DR-DQ haplotypes were treated as single units for association and clustering. On average, around 230,000 unique TCR beta nucleotide sequences were sequenced per donor among 398 genotyped donors of the cohort, with roughly a sixth of those sequences being non-productive.

The cohort was made up of approximately 670 healthy bone marrow donors. All cohort members were sampled while nominally healthy, although unrecorded immune exposures were likely present. The donor was CMV seropositive and belonged to the group of around 300 seropositive cohort members. Each donor provided a peripheral blood sample, and peripheral blood mononuclear cells were used for TCR beta sequencing. The Qiagen DNeasy Blood Extraction Kit was used to extract genomic DNA from the blood cell samples. The CDR3 measures 13 amino acids from cysteine to phenylalanine. The read is trimmed to its CDR3 DNA, 39 bases read in frame from base 1. For this chain, trimming is 6 bases at the V end and 7 bases at the J end, and the number of junction bases without a gene match is 1. The germline V gene (reference sequence) gives CDR1 as LNHDA and CDR2 as SQIVND. The investigation overall reported the following: HLA typing was unavailable for some donors at each locus, so association tests used only the typed subset. In vitro tests confirmed that three of the cytomegalovirus-associated TCR beta chains recognize cytomegalovirus antigens. In a later analysis, HLA-associated TCR beta chains showed more clonal expansion and lower generation probabilities than non-associated chains that were equally common. Because the 87-base-pair reads could not distinguish some IMGT-functional V segments, including TRBV6-2 and TRBV6-3, those segments were excluded. A group of highly shared sequence variants was considered likely to be a technical artifact of the sequencing pipeline. Assigning TCR associations to individual alleles was difficult when HLA alleles, especially DR and DQ, strongly co-occurred. This cohort had only TCR beta chains sequenced, and the lack of alpha or paired-chain data limited which features could be detected. V-gene and J-gene trimming of TCR beta chains was associated with a missense DCLRE1C variant in a later genetic analysis, and the association was replicated in an independent cohort. A further reported finding was that TCR beta sequences accurately predicted the HLA-A and HLA-B alleles for most subjects in the first cohort. Most TCR sequences were observed very rarely across donors, whereas some public TCRs were present in many individuals. Most CMV-associated TCR beta chains appeared to be HLA-restricted in a later analysis, and the HLA associations seemed to be driven largely by CMV exposure. Linkage disequilibrium might explain the correlated functional status among segregating V segments, but an unknown experimental factor could not be excluded. A later analysis reported that several top co-occurrence clusters appeared linked to parvovirus B19, influenza, CMV and Epstein-Barr virus. In a later analysis, TCR association rates were found to vary across HLA loci, with the most associated TCRs seen for DRB1 alleles and the fewest for HLA-C alleles. The study gave a list of 150 to 200 TCR beta chains associated with cytomegalovirus. The earlier analysis of about 600 of the donors excluded around 17 rarely observed V segments, including chromosome 9 orphons, because counts were too low. The only immune exposure information available for the cohort was CMV serostatus. Sequencing depth was assumed to be roughly uniform across donors in the presence/absence analyses, though that assumption may not hold. In a later genetic analysis, fewer N-insertions in productive TCRs were reported among donors in an Asian-associated ancestry cluster than the roughly 640-donor mean. The authors suggested that the approach could potentially be extended to other disease states and immunological phenotypes. Cytomegalovirus status was reported to be diagnosed by the classifier with high specificity and sensitivity in both the original and validation cohorts. Broadly in line with IMGT annotations, most TCR beta V segments showed up in productive rearrangements about 87% or about 30% of the time in an earlier analysis of 587 of the donors. In a later analysis, some 18,000 TCR beta sequences were associated with specific HLA alleles at a false discovery rate of 0.05.

On this clone itself: Its antigen is still unknown. No much larger clonotype is one base removed from it; base qualities were not supplied.

Receptor amplification or capture employed the immunoSEQ multiplex PCR assay. For the multiplex PCR, a mixture combining 60 forward primers for TCR Vbeta segments and 13 reverse primers for TCR Jbeta segments was used. A multiplex PCR assay on genomic DNA amplified the CDR3 region of rearranged TCR beta genes. On the Illumina HiSeq System, the amplified TCR beta libraries were sequenced as 87-base-pair reads. The source study handled its data this way. A later analysis counted approximately 76 million unique TCR beta chains across the 550 to 750 repertoires, and roughly 11 million of these chains were shared by at least two donors. A nearest-neighbor algorithm error-corrected the raw reads and collapsed the reads into unique sequences, merging closely related sequences to remove PCR and sequencing errors. V, D and J gene segments were assigned by aligning CDR3 sequences to IMGT reference sequences. For a sequence to be retained, a match of at least six nucleotides to both a V gene segment and a J gene segment was required. Rearrangements were called productive when the CDR3 lacked stop codons and stayed in frame with V and J; all others were non-productive. CDR3 was defined according to IMGT convention as the region running from the second conserved V-encoded cysteine to the conserved J-encoded phenylalanine. In an earlier analysis of around 600 of the donors, sequences lacking an unambiguous match to a single V gene segment were excluded. An earlier analysis of 587 of the donors called V segments functional above 56.7% productive rearrangements and segregating when the between-donor standard deviation exceeded 5%. A statistical classification framework was built for diagnosing cytomegalovirus status from the catalog of TCR beta chain sequences. A later analysis assigned V and J genes by comparing TCR nucleotide sequences with IMGT/GENE-DB human TR gene sequences. In a later analysis, CDR3 sequences and most-parsimonious VDJ recombination scenarios were assigned using the TCRdist pipeline. In a later analysis, each TCR beta chain was defined by its CDR3 amino acid sequence together with its V-gene family, and reads without a unique V-gene family were excluded. In a later analysis, several hundred highly shared, low-generation-probability nucleotide sequences were removed to address suspected cross-contamination and a sequencing artifact. In a later analysis, a clonal expansion index for each public chain was calculated from normalized within-repertoire ranks of inferred template counts. A later analysis computed generation probabilities with a VDJ recombination model fitted to out-of-frame rearrangements, and checked the results against IGoR. In a later analysis, TCR-TCR, TCR-HLA and TCR-CMV co-occurrence was scored with hypergeometric tests, and a repertoire-size bias correction was applied to TCR pairs. False discovery rates were estimated in a later analysis by permuting HLA or CMV assignments 20 times. In a later analysis, co-occurring TCRs were grouped using DBSCAN, with TCRdist sequence similarity added in when clustering inside HLA-allele-positive subsets. Repertoires with fewer than 30,000 or more than 120,000 public chains, plus five repertoires with anomalous nucleotide sharing, were excluded from co-occurrence clustering. TCRdb's version of the immuneACCESS table is confined to in-frame rearrangements and falls short of the full clone set. An unresolved V gene accounts for under half of the shortfall where checked; the remainder is of unknown origin. The V and J calls and clone size come from that table; D and trimming were worked out from the DNA. The table for this sample lists roughly 240,000 clones; roughly 82% of them were counted only once. Of the sample, approximately 5.3% is held by the ten largest clones.

This TCR was sampled from a woman in her thirties or forties in good health and CMV-seropositive. The chain employs TRBV19 and TRBJ2-1; 12 bases in the junction line up with TRBD2. The sample comprised PBMCs. The CDR3 amino acid sequence is: CASRGLAGNEQFF. The bases are TGTGCCAGTAGAGGACTAGCGGGGAATGAGCAGTTCTTC.